These T cell receptor beta chains were read from a single sample in a study of CD8+ T cells in alopecia areata. The repertoire was sequenced with immunoSEQ multiplex PCR; TCRdb's copy has only in-frame clones and lacks some. The sample consists of tens of thousands of clones, 80% to 95% of them appearing once. Sample: CD8+ T cells sorted from blood, taken at week 24, from a patient treated with tofacitinib. The receptors were sampled from a human donor with alopecia areata. Each CDR3 is given with its conserved first and last residue. The D gene is left open where the match is weak. Clone size is stated in some rows and not others, as once, few, many or a class when expanded.

abundance,v_gene,d_gene,j_gene,CDR3aa,CDR3nt
once,TRBV27,TRBD1,TRBJ2-7,CASRLTGASYEQYF,TGTGCCAGCAGACTGACAGGGGCCTCCTACGAGCAGTACTTC
-,TRBV28,TRBD2,TRBJ2-5,CASSFSSGGQETQYF,TGTGCCAGCAGTTTTTCCAGCGGGGGGCAAGAGACCCAGTACTTC
few,TRBV28,-,TRBJ1-1,CASRSWNTEAFF,TGTGCCAGCCGATCTTGGAACACTGAAGCTTTCTTT
-,TRBV5-6,-,TRBJ2-5,CASSMAPSQLQETQYF,TGTGCCAGCAGCATGGCCCCTAGCCAACTCCAAGAGACCCAGTACTTC
-,TRBV6-5,-,TRBJ2-7,CASTPGQDYEQYF,TGTGCCAGCACCCCGGGGCAGGACTACGAGCAGTACTTC
-,TRBV7-2,-,TRBJ2-5,CASSPGVQETQYF,TGTGCCAGCAGCCCCGGGGTCCAAGAGACCCAGTACTTC
-,TRBV27,-,TRBJ2-1,CASTLGNEQFF,TGTGCCAGCACGTTGGGAAATGAGCAGTTCTTC
-,TRBV7-2,TRBD2,TRBJ2-1,CASSLGGGNEQFF,TGCGCCAGCAGCTTAGGCGGGGGTAATGAGCAGTTCTTC
-,TRBV30,-,TRBJ2-2,CAWTVQRVHTGELFF,TGTGCCTGGACTGTACAAAGGGTCCACACCGGGGAGCTGTTTTTT
-,TRBV7-7,-,TRBJ1-4,CASSFEPGDSNEKLFF,TGTGCTAGCAGCTTTGAACCTGGGGACTCTAATGAAAAACTGTTTTTT
-,TRBV7-7,-,TRBJ2-5,CASSATSLALQETQYF,TGTGCTAGCAGCGCGACGTCCCTAGCGTTACAAGAGACCCAGTACTTC
-,TRBV7-2,-,TRBJ2-3,CASSLGRFIDTQYF,TGTGCCAGCAGCTTGGGCAGGTTTATAGATACGCAGTATTTT
-,TRBV6-5,TRBD1,TRBJ2-3,CASSYSQGADTQYF,TGTGCCAGCAGTTACTCTCAGGGGGCAGATACGCAGTATTTT
-,TRBV11-2,-,TRBJ2-3,CASSLVATSSTDTQYF,TGTGCCAGCAGCTTAGTAGCCACCTCTAGCACAGATACGCAGTATTTT
-,TRBV4-3,-,TRBJ2-7,CASSQTPPGTGAEQYF,TGCGCCAGCAGCCAGACCCCTCCCGGGACTGGTGCGGAGCAGTACTTC
-,TRBV15,-,TRBJ2-7,CATSRDFGDFYEQYF,TGTGCCACCAGCAGAGATTTCGGGGACTTCTACGAGCAGTACTTC
-,TRBV6-5,-,TRBJ2-6,CASSYSGANVLTF,TGTGCCAGCAGTTACTCTGGGGCCAACGTCCTGACTTTC
-,TRBV27,TRBD1,TRBJ2-3,CASSWDRVGDTQYF,TGTGCCAGCAGTTGGGACAGGGTGGGAGATACGCAGTATTTT
-,TRBV5-4,-,TRBJ2-7,CASSLVGTSYEQYF,TGTGCCAGCAGCTTGGTTGGGACAAGCTACGAGCAGTACTTC
-,TRBV28,-,TRBJ2-7,CASSDYYEQYF,TGTGCCAGCAGTGACTACTACGAGCAGTACTTC
-,TRBV5-1,-,TRBJ2-4,CASAALQGLAKNIQYF,TGCGCCAGCGCGGCTTTACAGGGACTAGCCAAAAACATTCAGTACTTC
once,TRBV7-2,-,TRBJ2-3,CATKPYLVTDTQYF,TGTGCCACCAAGCCTTATTTGGTCACAGATACGCAGTATTTT
-,TRBV19,-,TRBJ2-1,CASSINRRDEQFF,TGTGCCAGTAGTATAAATCGGCGGGATGAGCAGTTCTTC
once,TRBV13,TRBD2,TRBJ2-1,CASSLDGLAGGPSYNEQFF,TGTGCCAGCAGCTTAGATGGACTAGCGGGGGGGCCATCCTACAATGAGCAGTTCTTC
-,TRBV7-2,-,TRBJ1-5,CASGDGNQPQHF,TGTGCCAGTGGTGACGGCAATCAGCCCCAGCATTTT
-,TRBV7-9,TRBD2,TRBJ2-5,CASSSWTSEPQETQYF,TGTGCCAGCAGCTCATGGACTAGCGAACCACAAGAGACCCAGTACTTC
-,TRBV29-1,-,TRBJ2-5,CSVEAYQGGSAETQYF,TGCAGCGTTGAAGCCTATCAAGGTGGGTCAGCAGAGACCCAGTACTTC
-,TRBV29-1,-,TRBJ2-7,CSVEDLRTENYEQYF,TGCAGCGTTGAAGATCTCAGGACAGAGAACTACGAGCAGTACTTC
-,TRBV19,TRBD1,TRBJ2-7,CASSIVHRGSYEQYF,TGTGCCAGTAGTATAGTCCACAGGGGGTCCTACGAGCAGTACTTC
-,TRBV28,-,TRBJ2-5,CASSLQGGKTQYF,TGTGCCAGCAGTTTACAGGGCGGAAAGACCCAGTACTTC
-,TRBV4-3,-,TRBJ2-7,CASSQDGYEQYF,TGCGCCAGCAGCCAAGATGGGTACGAGCAGTACTTC
few,TRBV5-1,TRBD2,TRBJ2-3,CASSYGLAPDTQYF,TGCGCCAGCAGCTACGGACTAGCACCAGATACGCAGTATTTT
-,TRBV7-7,-,TRBJ2-5,CASSLSRDSKWGTQYF,TGTGCTAGCAGCTTATCGCGGGACAGCAAATGGGGGACCCAGTACTTC
-,TRBV15,TRBD1,TRBJ2-2,CAIRGRLNTGELFF,TGTGCCATCAGGGGGCGGTTGAACACCGGGGAGCTGTTTTTT
-,TRBV5-1,TRBD1,TRBJ2-1,CASSLRTGGNEQFF,TGCGCCAGCAGCTTGCGGACAGGGGGCAATGAGCAGTTCTTC
-,TRBV30,-,TRBJ2-7,CASTAGERYEQYF,TGTGCCTCGACGGCCGGGGAAAGGTACGAGCAGTACTTC
-,TRBV28,TRBD1,TRBJ2-1,CASSPGQGYNEQFF,TGTGCCAGCAGTCCGGGACAGGGTTACAATGAGCAGTTCTTC
-,TRBV4-1,TRBD2,TRBJ2-5,CASSQTGLAEQETQYF,TGCGCCAGCAGCCAAACGGGACTAGCGGAACAAGAGACCCAGTACTTC
-,TRBV4-3,-,TRBJ2-2,CASSQETVIGGELFF,TGCGCCAGCAGCCAAGAAACTGTTATTGGCGGGGAGCTGTTTTTT
-,TRBV11-2,-,TRBJ2-5,CASSLPYQETQYF,TGTGCCAGCAGCTTACCTTACCAAGAGACCCAGTACTTC
once,TRBV4-3,-,TRBJ2-7,CASSQDERGDGYEQYF,TGCGCCAGCAGCCAAGATGAGAGGGGGGACGGCTACGAGCAGTACTTC
few,TRBV5-1,TRBD1,TRBJ2-5,CASSTGQGLETQYF,TGCGCCAGCAGCACCGGACAGGGCCTAGAGACCCAGTACTTC
once,TRBV19,-,TRBJ1-1,CASSRGTEAFF,TGTGCCAGTAGCCGGGGTACTGAAGCTTTCTTT
-,TRBV7-9,-,TRBJ2-7,CASSLPSRELHSYEQYF,TGTGCCAGCAGCCTCCCGTCCAGGGAACTCCACTCCTACGAGCAGTACTTC
-,TRBV29-1,-,TRBJ2-7,CSTGGGGSTFNTYEQYF,TGCAGCACCGGAGGAGGGGGCTCTACATTTAACACCTACGAGCAGTACTTC
-,TRBV9,TRBD2,TRBJ2-1,CASSVAGGAMDEQFF,TGTGCCAGCAGCGTAGCGGGGGGGGCCATGGATGAGCAGTTCTTC
-,TRBV28,-,TRBJ2-1,CASSFEAGKSYNEQFF,TGTGCCAGCAGTTTTGAGGCAGGGAAAAGCTACAATGAGCAGTTCTTC
-,TRBV27,-,TRBJ2-3,CASSSTLRTPGAQYF,TGTGCCAGCAGTTCAACCCTTAGGACTCCCGGCGCGCAGTATTTT
once,TRBV27,-,TRBJ2-3,CASSLYLSLQITQYF,TGTGCCAGCAGTCTGTACCTGTCACTACAGATAACACAGTATTTT
-,TRBV5-1,-,TRBJ2-5,CASRTSTRVGETQYF,TGCGCCAGCAGGACCTCCACCAGGGTCGGGGAGACCCAGTACTTC
-,TRBV9,-,TRBJ2-5,CASSRRGRKTQYF,TGTGCCAGCAGCCGCAGGGGGAGGAAGACCCAGTACTTC
-,TRBV11-2,TRBD2,TRBJ2-5,CASSLLAGGLETQYF,TGTGCCAGCAGCTTACTAGCGGGGGGGCTGGAGACCCAGTACTTC
-,TRBV28,-,TRBJ2-7,CASSFRQIGYEQYF,TGTGCCAGCAGTTTCCGGCAGATTGGCTACGAGCAGTACTTC
-,TRBV28,-,TRBJ2-2,CASTSRPNTGELFF,TGTGCCAGCACCTCTCGACCGAACACCGGGGAGCTGTTTTTT
few,TRBV7-9,TRBD1,TRBJ2-7,CASSLWVGTEVNYEQYF,TGTGCCAGCAGCTTATGGGTCGGGACAGAAGTAAACTACGAGCAGTACTTC
-,TRBV5-1,-,TRBJ2-7,CASSLGSGTEMNYEQYF,TGCGCCAGCAGCTTGGGCTCTGGGACCGAAATGAACTACGAGCAGTACTTC
-,TRBV28,-,TRBJ2-7,CASSTARGPISAEQYF,TGTGCCAGCAGCACTGCCCGGGGCCCCATATCTGCCGAGCAGTACTTC